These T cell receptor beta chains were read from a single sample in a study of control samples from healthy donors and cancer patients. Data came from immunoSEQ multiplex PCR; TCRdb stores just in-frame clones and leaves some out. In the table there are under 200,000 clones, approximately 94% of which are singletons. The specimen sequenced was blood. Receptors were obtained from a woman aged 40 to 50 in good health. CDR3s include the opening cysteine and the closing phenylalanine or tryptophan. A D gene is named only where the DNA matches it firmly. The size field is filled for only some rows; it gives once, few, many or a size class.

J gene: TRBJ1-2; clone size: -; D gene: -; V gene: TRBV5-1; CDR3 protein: CASSLGTASYGYTF; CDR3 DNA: TGCGCCAGCAGCTTGGGGACAGCTTCCTATGGCTACACCTTC
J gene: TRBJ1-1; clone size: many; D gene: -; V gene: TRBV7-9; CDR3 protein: CARGTPGGKAFF; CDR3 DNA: TGTGCCAGGGGAACTCCAGGAGGAAAAGCTTTCTTT
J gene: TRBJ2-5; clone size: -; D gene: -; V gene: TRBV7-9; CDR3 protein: CASSLEVTQETQYF; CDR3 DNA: TGTGCCAGCAGCTTAGAGGTCACCCAAGAGACCCAGTACTTC
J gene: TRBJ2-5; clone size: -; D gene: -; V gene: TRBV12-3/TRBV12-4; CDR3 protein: CASSLVGQETQYF; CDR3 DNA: TGTGCCAGCAGTTTAGTGGGGCAAGAGACCCAGTACTTC
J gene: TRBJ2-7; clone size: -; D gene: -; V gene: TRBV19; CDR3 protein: CASSIASDSYEQYF; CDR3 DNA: TGTGCCAGTAGTATCGCTAGCGACTCCTACGAGCAGTACTTC
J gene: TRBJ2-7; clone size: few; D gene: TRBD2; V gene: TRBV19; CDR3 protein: CASSGTSGSYEQYF; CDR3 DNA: TGTGCCAGTAGTGGGACTAGCGGGTCCTACGAGCAGTACTTC
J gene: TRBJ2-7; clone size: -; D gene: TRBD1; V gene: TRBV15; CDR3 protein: CATSRPLTGEYEQYF; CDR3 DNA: TGTGCCACCAGCAGACCACTGACAGGGGAATACGAGCAGTACTTC
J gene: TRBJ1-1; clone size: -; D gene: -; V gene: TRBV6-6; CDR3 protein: CASSSLRTSNTEAFF; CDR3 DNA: TGTGCCAGCAGTTCACTCAGGACTTCGAACACTGAAGCTTTCTTT
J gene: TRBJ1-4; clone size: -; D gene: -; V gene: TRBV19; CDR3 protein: CASSSQGFNEKLFF; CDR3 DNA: TGTGCCAGTAGCAGTCAGGGGTTTAATGAAAAACTGTTTTTT
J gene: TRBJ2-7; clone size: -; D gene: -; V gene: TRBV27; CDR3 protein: CASSFGYEQYF; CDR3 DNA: TGTGCCAGCAGTTTCGGTTACGAGCAGTACTTC
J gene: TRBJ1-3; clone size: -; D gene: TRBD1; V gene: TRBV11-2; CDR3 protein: CASSRGQAGNTIYF; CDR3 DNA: TGTGCCAGCAGCCGAGGACAGGCTGGAAACACCATATATTTT
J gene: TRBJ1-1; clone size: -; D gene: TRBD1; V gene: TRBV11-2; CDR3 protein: CASSSTGADTEAFF; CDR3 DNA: TGTGCCAGCAGCTCAACAGGGGCGGACACTGAAGCTTTCTTT
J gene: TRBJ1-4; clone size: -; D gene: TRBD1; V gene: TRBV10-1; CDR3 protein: CASGQGAPEKLFF; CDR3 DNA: TGCGCCAGCGGACAGGGGGCGCCTGAAAAACTGTTTTTT
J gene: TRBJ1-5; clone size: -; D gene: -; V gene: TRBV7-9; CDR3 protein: CASSQGTLVDQPQHF; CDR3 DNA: TGTGCCAGCAGCCAGGGGACCTTGGTCGATCAGCCCCAGCATTTT
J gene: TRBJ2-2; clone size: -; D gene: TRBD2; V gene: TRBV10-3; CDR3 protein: CATSGSGELFF; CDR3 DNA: TGTGCCACCAGCGGGAGCGGGGAGCTGTTTTTT
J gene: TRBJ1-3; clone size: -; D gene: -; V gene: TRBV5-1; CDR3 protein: CASSVDWGNTIYF; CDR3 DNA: TGCGCCAGCAGCGTTGACTGGGGAAACACCATATATTTT
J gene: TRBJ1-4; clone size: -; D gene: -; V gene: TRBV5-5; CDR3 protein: CASSLADASNEKLFF; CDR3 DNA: TGTGCCAGCAGCTTGGCGGATGCATCTAATGAAAAACTGTTTTTT
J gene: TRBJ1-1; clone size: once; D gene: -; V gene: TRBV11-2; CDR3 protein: CASSLGGNTEAFF; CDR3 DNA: TGTGCCAGCAGCTTAGGGGGGAACACTGAAGCTTTCTTT
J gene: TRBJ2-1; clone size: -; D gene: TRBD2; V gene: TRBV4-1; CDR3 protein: CASSQEVGLAVDNEQFF; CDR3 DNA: TGCGCCAGCAGCCAGGAGGTTGGACTAGCGGTAGACAATGAGCAGTTCTTC
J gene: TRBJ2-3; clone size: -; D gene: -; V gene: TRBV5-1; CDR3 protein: CASSRSQGADTQYF; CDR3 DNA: TGCGCCAGCAGCAGAAGCCAGGGTGCAGATACGCAGTATTTT
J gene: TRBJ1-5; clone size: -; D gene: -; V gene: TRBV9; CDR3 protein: CASSVSGFGNQPQHF; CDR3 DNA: TGTGCCAGCAGCGTATCAGGGTTTGGCAATCAGCCCCAGCATTTT
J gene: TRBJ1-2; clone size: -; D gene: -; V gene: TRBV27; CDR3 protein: CASSFEGGGGYTF; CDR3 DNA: TGTGCCAGCAGTTTTGAGGGAGGGGGTGGCTACACCTTC
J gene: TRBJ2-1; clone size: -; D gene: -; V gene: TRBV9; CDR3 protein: CASSVEGVAYNEQFF; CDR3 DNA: TGTGCCAGCAGCGTAGAGGGAGTCGCCTACAATGAGCAGTTCTTC
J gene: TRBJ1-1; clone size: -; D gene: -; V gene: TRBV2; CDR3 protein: CASIPIRGGTEAFF; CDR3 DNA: TGTGCCAGCATACCGATCCGGGGTGGCACTGAAGCTTTCTTT
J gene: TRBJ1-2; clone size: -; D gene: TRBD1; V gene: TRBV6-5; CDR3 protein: CASSYIDRVEKGYTF; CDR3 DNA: TGTGCCAGCAGTTACATAGACAGGGTAGAGAAGGGCTACACCTTC
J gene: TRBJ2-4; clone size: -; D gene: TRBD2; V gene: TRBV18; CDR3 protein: CASSPSGGGNIQYF; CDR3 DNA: TGTGCCAGCTCACCCAGCGGGGGGGGAAACATTCAGTACTTC
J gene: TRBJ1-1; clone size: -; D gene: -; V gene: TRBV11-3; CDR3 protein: CASSLGTLSEAFF; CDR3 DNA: TGTGCCAGCAGCTTAGGGACCCTATCCGAAGCTTTCTTT
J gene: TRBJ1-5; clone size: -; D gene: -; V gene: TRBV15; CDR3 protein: CATSRSGWSSNQPQHF; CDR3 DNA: TGTGCCACCAGCAGAAGTGGGTGGAGCAGCAATCAGCCCCAGCATTTT
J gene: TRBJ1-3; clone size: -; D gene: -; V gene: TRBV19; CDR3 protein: CASRTGPGNTIYF; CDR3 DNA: TGTGCCAGTAGAACCGGCCCTGGAAACACCATATATTTT
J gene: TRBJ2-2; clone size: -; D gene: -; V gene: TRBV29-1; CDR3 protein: CSVEVFQGRAGELFF; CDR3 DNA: TGCAGCGTTGAGGTGTTCCAGGGGCGGGCCGGGGAGCTGTTTTTT
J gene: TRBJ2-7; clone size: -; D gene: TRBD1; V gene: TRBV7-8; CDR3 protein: CASSRGQGYEQYF; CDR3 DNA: TGTGCCAGCAGCCGGGGACAGGGCTACGAGCAGTACTTC
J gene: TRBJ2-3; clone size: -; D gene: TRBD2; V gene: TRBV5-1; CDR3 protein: CASSLKRGGGTDTQYF; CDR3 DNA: TGCGCCAGCAGCCTGAAGCGGGGGGGCGGCACAGATACGCAGTATTTT
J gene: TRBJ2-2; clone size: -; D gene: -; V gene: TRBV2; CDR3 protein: CASRRQGSGELFF; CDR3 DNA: TGTGCCAGCAGGCGTCAGGGGTCCGGGGAGCTGTTTTTT
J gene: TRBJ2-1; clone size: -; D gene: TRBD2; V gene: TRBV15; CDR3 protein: CATSSTEGLAGLDEQFF; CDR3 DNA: TGTGCCACCAGCAGCACCGAGGGACTAGCGGGATTGGATGAGCAGTTCTTC
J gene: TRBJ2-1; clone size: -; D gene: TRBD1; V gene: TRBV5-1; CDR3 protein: CASSQGQGGYNEQFF; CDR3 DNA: TGCGCCAGCAGTCAGGGACAGGGGGGTTACAATGAGCAGTTCTTC
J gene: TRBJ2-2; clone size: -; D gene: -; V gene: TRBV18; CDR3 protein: CASSLRGPFTGELFF; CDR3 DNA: TGTGCCAGCTCACTTCGGGGGCCTTTCACCGGGGAGCTGTTTTTT
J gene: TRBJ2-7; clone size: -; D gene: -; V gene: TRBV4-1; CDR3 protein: CASSQESAYEQYF; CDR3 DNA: TGCGCCAGCAGCCAAGAAAGCGCCTACGAGCAGTACTTC
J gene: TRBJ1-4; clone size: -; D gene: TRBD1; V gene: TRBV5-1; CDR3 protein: CASSFNHQGGQATNEKLFF; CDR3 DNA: TGCGCCAGCAGCTTCAATCATCAGGGGGGTCAAGCAACTAATGAAAAACTGTTTTTT
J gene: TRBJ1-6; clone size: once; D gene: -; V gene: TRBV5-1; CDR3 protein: CASSLDLENSPLHF; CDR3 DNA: TGCGCCAGCAGCTTGGACTTGGAGAATTCACCCCTCCACTTT
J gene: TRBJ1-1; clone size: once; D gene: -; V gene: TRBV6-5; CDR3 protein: CASSLVGGVTEAFF; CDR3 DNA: TGTGCCAGCAGTTTAGTGGGGGGGGTCACTGAAGCTTTCTTT
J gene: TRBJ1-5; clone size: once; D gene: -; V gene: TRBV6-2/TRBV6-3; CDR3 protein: CASSPDWGQPQHF; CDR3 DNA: TGTGCCAGCAGCCCCGATTGGGGTCAGCCCCAGCATTTT
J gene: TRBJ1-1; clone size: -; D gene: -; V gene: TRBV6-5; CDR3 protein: CASSLRTDTEAFF; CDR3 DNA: TGTGCCAGCAGTCTCCGTACGGACACTGAAGCTTTCTTT
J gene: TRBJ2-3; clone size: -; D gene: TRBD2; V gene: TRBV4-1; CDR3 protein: CASSQGLAGTDTQYF; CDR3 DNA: TGCGCCAGCAGCCAGGGACTAGCGGGCACAGATACGCAGTATTTT
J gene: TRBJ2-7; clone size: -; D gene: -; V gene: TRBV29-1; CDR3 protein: CSVEDSSYEQYF; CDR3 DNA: TGCAGCGTTGAAGACAGCTCCTACGAGCAGTACTTC
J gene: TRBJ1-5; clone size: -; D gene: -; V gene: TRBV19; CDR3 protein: CASSIGDVQPQHF; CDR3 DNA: TGTGCCAGTAGTATCGGGGACGTCCAGCCCCAGCATTTT
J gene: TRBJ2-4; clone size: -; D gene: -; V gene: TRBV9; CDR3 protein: CASSLRTGRGNIQYF; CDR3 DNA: TGTGCCAGCAGCCTCCGAACAGGGAGGGGAAACATTCAGTACTTC
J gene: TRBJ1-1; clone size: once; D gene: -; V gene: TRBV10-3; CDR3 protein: CAISSMNTEAFF; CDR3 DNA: TGTGCCATCAGTTCCATGAACACTGAAGCTTTCTTT
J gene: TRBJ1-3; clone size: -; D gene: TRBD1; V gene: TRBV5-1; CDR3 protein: CASTWDSGSAIYF; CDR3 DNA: TGCGCCAGCACCTGGGACAGTGGGTCTGCCATATATTTT
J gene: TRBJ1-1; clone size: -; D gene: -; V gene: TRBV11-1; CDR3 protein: CASSLQQNTEAFF; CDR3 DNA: TGTGCCAGCAGCTTACAGCAGAACACTGAAGCTTTCTTT
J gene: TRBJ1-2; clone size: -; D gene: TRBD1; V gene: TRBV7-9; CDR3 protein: CASSPGDRAHGYTF; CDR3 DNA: TGTGCCAGCAGCCCTGGGGACAGGGCTCATGGCTACACCTTC
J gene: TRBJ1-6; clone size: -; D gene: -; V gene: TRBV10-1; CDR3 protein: CASSERCSYNSPLHF; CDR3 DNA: TGCGCCAGCAGTGAGCGTTGCTCCTATAATTCACCCCTCCACTTT
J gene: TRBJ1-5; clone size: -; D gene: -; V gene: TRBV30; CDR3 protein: CAWDSGGQPQHF; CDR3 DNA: TGTGCCTGGGACTCGGGGGGACAGCCCCAGCATTTT
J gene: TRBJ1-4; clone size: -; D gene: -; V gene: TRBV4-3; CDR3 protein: CASRLGEKLFF; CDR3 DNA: TGCGCCAGCCGGTTGGGTGAAAAACTGTTTTTT
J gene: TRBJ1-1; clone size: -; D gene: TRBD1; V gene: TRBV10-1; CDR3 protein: CASSWTGDTEAFF; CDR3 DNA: TGCGCCAGCAGCTGGACAGGGGACACTGAAGCTTTCTTT
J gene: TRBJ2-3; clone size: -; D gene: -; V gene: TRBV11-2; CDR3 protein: CASSLGAGSTDTQYF; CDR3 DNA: TGTGCCAGCAGCTTAGGGGCGGGCAGCACAGATACGCAGTATTTT
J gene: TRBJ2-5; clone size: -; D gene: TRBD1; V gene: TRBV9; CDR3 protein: CASSSGGQGAEETQYF; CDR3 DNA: TGTGCCAGCAGCTCAGGCGGACAGGGGGCTGAAGAGACCCAGTACTTC
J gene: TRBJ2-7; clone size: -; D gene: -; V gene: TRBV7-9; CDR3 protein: CASSFGRNYEQYF; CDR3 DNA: TGTGCCAGCAGCTTCGGGCGGAACTACGAGCAGTACTTC
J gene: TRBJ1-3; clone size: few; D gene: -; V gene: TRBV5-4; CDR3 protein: CAINTGNTIYF; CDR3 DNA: TGTGCCATCAACACGGGAAACACCATATATTTT
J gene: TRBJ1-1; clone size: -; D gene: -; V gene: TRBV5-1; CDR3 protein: CASSPRGRGREGEAFF; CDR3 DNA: TGCGCCAGCAGCCCTCGGGGTCGGGGGCGCGAAGGTGAAGCTTTCTTT
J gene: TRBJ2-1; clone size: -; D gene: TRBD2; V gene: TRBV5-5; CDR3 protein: CASSLATTSAYSYNEQFF; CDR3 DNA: TGTGCCAGCAGCTTGGCAACAACTAGCGCCTACTCCTACAATGAGCAGTTCTTC